These T cell receptor beta chains were read from a single sample in a study of OX40 agonist ivuxolimab in advanced cancers. Profiled with immunoSEQ multiplex PCR; TCRdb holds only in-frame clones, not every one. The data contain about 100,000 clones, roughly 90% of them singletons. The input for sequencing was CD4+ or CD8+ T cells sorted from blood, taken in a trial of the OX40 agonist ivuxolimab. The receptors originated from an adult with an advanced solid tumor such as melanoma, head and neck, liver or kidney cancer. CDR3s include the opening cysteine and the closing phenylalanine or tryptophan. The order of the fields is CDR3 protein, D gene, J gene, V gene. The D gene is left open where the match is weak.

CASSIERGGRLGTDTQYF | TRBD2 | TRBJ2-3 | TRBV19
CSVEAENYGYTF | - | TRBJ1-2 | TRBV29-1
CASSFQGPVVGYTF | - | TRBJ1-2 | TRBV5-4
CASSYGGWNTEAFF | - | TRBJ1-1 | TRBV5-4
CSVVDTNYGYTF | - | TRBJ1-2 | TRBV29-1
CASSLSSARGYNEQFF | - | TRBJ2-1 | TRBV27
CASSYRGHTEAFF | TRBD1 | TRBJ1-1 | TRBV6-6
CASSQGGSTNEKLFF | - | TRBJ1-4 | TRBV4-1
CASSLALNEQFF | - | TRBJ2-1 | TRBV13
CASSKGFGTEQYF | - | TRBJ2-7 | TRBV11-2
CASRPGLAVTDTQYF | TRBD2 | TRBJ2-3 | TRBV5-4
CASSPGASGPYEQYF | TRBD2 | TRBJ2-7 | TRBV5-4
CATNRDRDYGYTF | TRBD1 | TRBJ1-2 | TRBV6-1
CASSAGGSSYEQYF | TRBD2 | TRBJ2-7 | TRBV5-6
CASRPYGDWGTGELFF | - | TRBJ2-2 | TRBV2
CASSPLKLSNRQGLYGYTF | TRBD1 | TRBJ1-2 | TRBV5-1
CASGIVGQPQHF | - | TRBJ1-5 | TRBV27
CASSVVSGRFNEQFF | TRBD2 | TRBJ2-1 | TRBV9
CAWSRAQRETQYF | - | TRBJ2-5 | TRBV30
CASSIVGGSNQPQHF | - | TRBJ1-5 | TRBV19
CASSNWDSITMNEQFF | - | TRBJ2-1 | TRBV19
CASSQALSQGFYNEQFF | - | TRBJ2-1 | TRBV4-2
CASSLPTSHASTDTQYF | - | TRBJ2-3 | TRBV7-8
CASSSPQGGNTIYF | - | TRBJ1-3 | TRBV5-5
CASSLGVGGTDTQYF | - | TRBJ2-3 | TRBV7-8
CASSPNTEAFF | - | TRBJ1-1 | TRBV2
CASSDPSGYNEQFF | TRBD2 | TRBJ2-1 | TRBV4-3
CASSLGSRQGVEAFF | TRBD1 | TRBJ1-1 | TRBV5-1
CASNPGGGGVTQYF | - | TRBJ2-5 | TRBV7-2
CASSVSTGEYTEAFF | TRBD1 | TRBJ1-1 | TRBV9
CASSPGWAPTDTQYF | - | TRBJ2-3 | TRBV11-3